This TCR beta chain comes out of a study of T cells expressing NK-cell markers. Study findings and constraints: Clones of NKG2C+ T cells that had expanded were of unclear HCMV specificity. About six donors carried dominant NKG2C+ clonotypes that made up roughly 1.0-8% of their CD8+ T cells. These same clonotypes (in a few donors) also led the CD3+CD56-NKG2C+ fraction.

On this clonotype itself: Its antigen is unknown.

UMIs accompanied the 5'RACE template switching by which TCR beta cDNA was made. TCRdb reanalyzed the 5' RACE reads and collapses them to one entry per CDR3 protein, without DNA. This table holds a few hundred thousand distinct CDR3 sequences. The CDR3 is 17 amino acids. CDR1 is ENHRY, CDR2 SYGVKD, per germline. V and J are TRBV10-3 and TRBJ2-3; TCRdb picks TRBD2, but there is no DNA to check that call. The sample was blood T cells: a sorted CD56 or NKG2C T cell subset, CD4+ or CD8+ T cells, or bulk PBMC T cells (not recorded which). This TCR was sampled from a man aged 18 to 29 in good health. The CDR3 spells CAIREIRLAGGPDTQYF.